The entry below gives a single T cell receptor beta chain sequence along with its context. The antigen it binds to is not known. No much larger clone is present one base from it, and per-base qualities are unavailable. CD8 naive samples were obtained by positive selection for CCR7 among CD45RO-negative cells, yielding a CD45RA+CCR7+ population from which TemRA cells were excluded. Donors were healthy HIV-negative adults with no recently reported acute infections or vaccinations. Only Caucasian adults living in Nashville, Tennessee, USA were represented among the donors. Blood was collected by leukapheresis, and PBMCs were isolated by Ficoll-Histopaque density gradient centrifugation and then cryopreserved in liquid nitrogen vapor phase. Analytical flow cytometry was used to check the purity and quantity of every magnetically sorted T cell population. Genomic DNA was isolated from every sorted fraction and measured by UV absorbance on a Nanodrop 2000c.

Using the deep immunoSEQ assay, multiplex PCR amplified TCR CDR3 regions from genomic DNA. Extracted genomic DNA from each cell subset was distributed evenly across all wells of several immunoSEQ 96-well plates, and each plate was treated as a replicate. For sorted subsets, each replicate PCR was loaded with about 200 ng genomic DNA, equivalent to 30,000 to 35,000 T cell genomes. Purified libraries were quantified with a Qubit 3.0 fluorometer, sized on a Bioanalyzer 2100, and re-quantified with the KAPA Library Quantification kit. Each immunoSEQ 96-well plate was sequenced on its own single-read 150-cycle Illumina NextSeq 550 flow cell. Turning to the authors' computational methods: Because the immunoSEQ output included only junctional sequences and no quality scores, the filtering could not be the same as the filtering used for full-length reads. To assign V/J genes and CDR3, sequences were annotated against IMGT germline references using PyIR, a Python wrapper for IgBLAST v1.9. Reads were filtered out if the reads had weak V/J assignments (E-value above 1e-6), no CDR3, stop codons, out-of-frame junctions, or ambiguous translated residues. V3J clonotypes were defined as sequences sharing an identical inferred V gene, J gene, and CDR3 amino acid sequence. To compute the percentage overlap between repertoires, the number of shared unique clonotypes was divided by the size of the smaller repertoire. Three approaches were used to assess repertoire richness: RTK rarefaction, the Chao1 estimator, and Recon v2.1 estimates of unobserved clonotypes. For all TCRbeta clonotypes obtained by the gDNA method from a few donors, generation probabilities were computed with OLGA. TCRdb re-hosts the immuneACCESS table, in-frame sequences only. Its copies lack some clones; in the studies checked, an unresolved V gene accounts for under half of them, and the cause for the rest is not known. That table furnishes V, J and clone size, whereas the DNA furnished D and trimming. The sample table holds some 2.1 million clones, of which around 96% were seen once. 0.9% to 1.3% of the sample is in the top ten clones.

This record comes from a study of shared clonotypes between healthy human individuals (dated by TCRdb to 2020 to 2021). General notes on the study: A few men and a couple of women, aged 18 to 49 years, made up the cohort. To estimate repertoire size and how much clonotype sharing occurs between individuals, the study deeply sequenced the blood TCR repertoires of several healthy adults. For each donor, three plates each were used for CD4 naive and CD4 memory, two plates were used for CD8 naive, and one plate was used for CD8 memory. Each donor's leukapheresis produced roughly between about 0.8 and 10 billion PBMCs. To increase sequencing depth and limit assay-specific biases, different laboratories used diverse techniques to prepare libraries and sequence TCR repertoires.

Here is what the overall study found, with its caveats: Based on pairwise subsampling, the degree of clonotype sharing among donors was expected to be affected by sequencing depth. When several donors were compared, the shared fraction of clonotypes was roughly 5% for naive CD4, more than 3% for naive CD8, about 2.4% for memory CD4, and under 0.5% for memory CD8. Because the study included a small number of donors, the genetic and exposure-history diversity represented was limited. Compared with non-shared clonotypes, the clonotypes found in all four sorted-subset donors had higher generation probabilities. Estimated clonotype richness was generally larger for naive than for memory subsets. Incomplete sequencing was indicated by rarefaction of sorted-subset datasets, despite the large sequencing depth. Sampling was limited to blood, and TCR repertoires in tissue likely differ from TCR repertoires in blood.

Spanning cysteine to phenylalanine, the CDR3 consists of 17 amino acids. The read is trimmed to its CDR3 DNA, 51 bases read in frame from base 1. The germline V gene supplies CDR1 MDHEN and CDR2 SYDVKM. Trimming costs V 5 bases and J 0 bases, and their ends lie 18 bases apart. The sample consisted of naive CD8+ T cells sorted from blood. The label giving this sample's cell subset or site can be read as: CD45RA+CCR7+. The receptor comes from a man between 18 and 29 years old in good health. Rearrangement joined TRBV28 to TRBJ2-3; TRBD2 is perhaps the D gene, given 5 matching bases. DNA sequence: TGTGCCAGCAGTCTCACCCCTGAGGGCCTTAGCACAGATACGCAGTATTTT. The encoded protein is CASSLTPEGLSTDTQYF. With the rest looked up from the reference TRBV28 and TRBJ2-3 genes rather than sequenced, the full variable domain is DVKVTQSSRYLVKRTGEKVFLECVQDMDHENMFWYRQDPGLGLRLIYFSYDVKMKEKGDIPEGYSVSREKKERFSLILESASTNQTSMYLCASSLTPEGLSTDTQYFGPGTRLTVL.